This T cell receptor (beta chain) was captured in a study of shared clonotypes between healthy human individuals. Turning to the study itself: CD4 naive cells filled three plates per donor, CD4 memory three, CD8 naive two and CD8 memory one.

V was shortened by 4 bases and J by 0 bases, with 13 bases between the two germline ends. The CDR3 loop spans 16 amino acids. Germline CDR1 LNHDA, CDR2 SQIVND (reference sequence). TCRdb's copy holds only in-frame clones and misses some; the assay was immunoSEQ multiplex PCR. The table shows about 2.3 million clones, with 85% to 95% occurring only once. The sample holds one count of this clone. Specimen: naive CD4+ T cells from PBMCs. Noted subset: CD45RA+ positively selected. The chain is built from TRBV19 and TRBJ2-1; D is perhaps TRBD1 (5 bases). The receptor comes from a young man in good health. Some clones in this sample may be carry-over from other donors' samples. The CDR3 loop reads CASSTTGDSSYNEQFF. The CDR3 nucleotides read TGTGCCAGTAGTACCACCGGAGACAGCTCCTACAATGAGCAGTTCTTC.